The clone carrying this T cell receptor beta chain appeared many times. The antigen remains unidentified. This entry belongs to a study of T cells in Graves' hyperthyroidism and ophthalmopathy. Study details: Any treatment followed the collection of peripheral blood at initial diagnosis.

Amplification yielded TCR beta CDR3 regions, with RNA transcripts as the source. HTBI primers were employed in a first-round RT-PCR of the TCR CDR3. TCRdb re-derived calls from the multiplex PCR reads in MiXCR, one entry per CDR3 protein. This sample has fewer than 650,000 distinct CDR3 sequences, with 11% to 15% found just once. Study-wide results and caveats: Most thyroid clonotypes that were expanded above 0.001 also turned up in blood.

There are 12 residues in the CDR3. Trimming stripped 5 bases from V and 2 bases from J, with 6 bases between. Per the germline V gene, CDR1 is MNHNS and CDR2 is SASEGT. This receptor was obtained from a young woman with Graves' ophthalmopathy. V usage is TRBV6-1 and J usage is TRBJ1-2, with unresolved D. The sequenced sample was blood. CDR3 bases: TGTGCCAGCAGTACGGACAACTATGGCTACACCTTC. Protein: CASSTDNYGYTF.